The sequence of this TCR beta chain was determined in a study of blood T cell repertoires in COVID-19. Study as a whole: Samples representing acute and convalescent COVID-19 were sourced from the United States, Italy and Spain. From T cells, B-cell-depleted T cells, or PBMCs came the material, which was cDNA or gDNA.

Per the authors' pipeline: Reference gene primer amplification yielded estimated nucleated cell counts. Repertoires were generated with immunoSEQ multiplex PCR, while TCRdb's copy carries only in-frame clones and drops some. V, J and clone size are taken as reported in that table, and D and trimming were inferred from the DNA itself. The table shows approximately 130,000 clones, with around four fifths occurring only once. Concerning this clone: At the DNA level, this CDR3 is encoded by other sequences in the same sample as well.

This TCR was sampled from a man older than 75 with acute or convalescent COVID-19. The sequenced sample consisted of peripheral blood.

For the CDR3, the DNA is TGTGCCAGCAGCTTAGGACAGAACACTGAAGCTTTCTTT. Translated, it gives CASSLGQNTEAFF. The rearrangement joins TRBV11-1 to TRBJ1-1; D unclear. The germline CDR1 and CDR2 sequences are SGHAT and FQDESV (reference sequence). The CDR3 runs to 13 residues. V gave up 1 base and J gave up 1 base, with 4 bases separating them.